The 20 T cell receptor beta chains below all came from one sample that was sequenced in a study of blood T cell repertoires in COVID-19. The assay was immunoSEQ multiplex PCR, and TCRdb's table has in-frame clones only and misses some. Among about 150,000 clones listed, about 90% were seen once. Sequenced: peripheral blood. The receptors here all came from a man in his fifties or sixties with acute or convalescent COVID-19.

V is TRBV18 and J is TRBJ2-5; D possibly corresponds to TRBD2 (5 bases). Germline CDR1 reads KGHSH; CDR2 reads LQKENI. This CDR3 spans 15 amino acids. The V and J ends lost 5 bases and 0 bases respectively, with 13 bases between them. As DNA, the CDR3 is TGTGCCAGCTCAGCCCTGCAGCGGAACCAAGAGACCCAGTACTTC. This sequence encodes CASSALQRNQETQYF. Combining the CDR3 with reference TRBV18 and TRBJ2-5 gives the whole variable domain NAGVMQNPRHLVRRRGQEARLRCSPMKGHSHVYWYRQLPEEGLKFMVYLQKENIIDESGMPKERFSAEFPKEGPSILRIQQVVRGDSAAYFCASSALQRNQETQYFGPGTRLLVL.

The chain links TRBV29-1 to TRBJ2-7, with 8 bases aligning to TRBD1. This CDR3 comprises 11 residues. The V segment lost 7 bases and the J segment 6 bases; nucleotides outside the gene matches: 5. Germline assignment: CDR1 SQVTM and CDR2 ANQGSEA. The CDR3 is CSAVGQGEQYV. The DNA of the CDR3 is TGCAGCGCAGTAGGACAGGGCGAGCAGTACGTC.

The rearrangement uses TRBV5-1 and TRBJ1-4; no clear D gene. This CDR3 has 16 residues. Germline V lookup: CDR1 SGHRS, CDR2 YFSETQ. The V end lost 6 bases, the J end lost 3 bases, and 18 bases lay between the germline ends. The chain's CDR3 is CASTGEREGSNEKLFF. The CDR3 nucleotides read TGCGCCAGCACCGGTGAGAGGGAGGGCTCTAATGAAAAACTGTTTTTT.

V and J are TRBV10-3 and TRBJ2-1, with TRBD2 identical over 12 bases. J lost 7 bases, V lost 10 bases, and 20 bases had no gene match. The CDR3 has 18 residues. Per germline, CDR1 ENHRY and CDR2 SYGVKD. Here the CDR3 reads CATQPGQGTSGRSNEQFF. In DNA form, the CDR3 reads TGTGCCACTCAACCGGGACAGGGTACTAGCGGGAGGTCTAATGAGCAGTTCTTC.

V and J are TRBV11-2 and TRBJ2-2; 12 bases are a match to TRBD2. The germline gives CDR1 SGHAT, CDR2 FQNNGV. The V and J ends lost 4 bases and 8 bases, in that order; junction bases with no gene match: 2. This CDR3 comprises 14 residues. CDR3 in amino acids: CASSSTSGSGELFF. The CDR3 DNA reads as TGTGCCAGCAGCTCGACTAGCGGGAGTGGGGAGCTGTTTTTT.

The gene calls are TRBV29-1 and TRBJ1-2, with D perhaps matching TRBD1 (6 bases). The V gene lost 6 bases and the J gene lost 10 bases, with 15 bases spanning the gap. This CDR3 spans 11 amino acids. CDR1 and CDR2 (germline): SQVTM, ANQGSEA. The CDR3 DNA is TGCAGCGTGGGGGGGCAGAATGACTACACCTTC. The encoded protein is CSVGGQNDYTF.

V usage is TRBV27 and J usage is TRBJ1-5, with a weak D call TRBD1 (5 bases). The germline CDR1 and CDR2 sequences are MNHEY and SMNVEV (reference sequence). The CDR3 sequence is 15 residues long. Trimming pared 3 bases from V and 4 bases from J, leaving 13 bases between. The CDR3 loop is CASSLGPSGNQPQHF. The CDR3 coding sequence is TGTGCCAGCAGTTTGGGGCCAAGCGGGAATCAGCCCCAGCATTTT.

The rearrangement links TRBV28 to TRBJ1-5; tentatively, D is TRBD1 (5 bases). Germline V gene data show CDR1 as MDHEN and CDR2 as SYDVKM. The germline V and J ends were trimmed by 1 base and 2 bases, with 15 bases remaining between them. CDR3 size: 17 residues. The CDR3 region is CASSLFQGIWGNQPQHF. CDR3 nucleotides: TGTGCCAGCAGTTTATTTCAGGGAATATGGGGCAATCAGCCCCAGCATTTT. The full variable domain, completed using reference TRBV28 and TRBJ1-5, is DVKVTQSSRYLVKRTGEKVFLECVQDMDHENMFWYRQDPGLGLRLIYFSYDVKMKEKGDIPEGYSVSREKKERFSLILESASTNQTSMYLCASSLFQGIWGNQPQHFGDGTRLSIL.

The chain combines TRBV7-6 with TRBJ2-1, with 14 bases aligning to TRBD2. The CDR3 runs to 16 residues. V lost 2 bases to trimming and J lost 6 bases; unmatched junction nucleotides: 3. Looked up from germline, CDR1 is SGHVS and CDR2 is FNYEAQ. CDR3 loop: CASSLRLAGGPNEQFF. Written as DNA, the CDR3 is TGTGCCAGCAGCTTACGACTAGCGGGAGGGCCCAATGAGCAGTTCTTC. Variable domain in full (rest from reference TRBV7-6 and TRBJ2-1): GAGVSQSPRYKVTKRGQDVALRCDPISGHVSLYWYRQALGQGPEFLTYFNYEAQQDKSGLPNDRFSAERPEGSISTLTIQRTEQRDSAMYRCASSLRLAGGPNEQFFGPGTRLTVL.

This chain uses TRBV19 with TRBJ2-5, with D perhaps matching TRBD1 (6 bases). The germline CDR1 and CDR2 sequences are LNHDA and SQIVND (reference sequence). This CDR3 is 14 amino acids long. Trimming removed 5 bases from V and 5 bases from J, with 15 bases in between. For the CDR3, the DNA is TGTGCCAGTAGTTCGCGACAGGCCTGGGAGACCCAGTACTTC. Translating gives CASSSRQAWETQYF.

This sequence joins TRBV13 and TRBJ2-5, with a tentative D call TRBD1 (5 bases). The CDR3 totals 13 residues. V gave up 6 bases and J gave up 5 bases, with 13 bases separating them. The V gene's germline CDR1 is PRHDT and CDR2 FYEKMQ (reference sequence). The CDR3 DNA reads TGTGCCAGCAGTCTGACAGTAACGGAGACCCAGTACTTC. As protein: CASSLTVTETQYF.

The rearrangement joins TRBV3-1 (or the pseudogene TRBV3-2) to TRBJ2-7; TRBD2 matches at 7 bases. Germline CDR1 LGHDT, CDR2 YNNKEL (reference sequence). This CDR3 region has 15 residues. With 1 base clipped from V and 2 bases from J, the junction kept 5 bases outside the gene matches. CDR3 amino acids: CASSQGAGRAYEQYF. CDR3 DNA: TGTGCCAGCAGCCAAGGGGCAGGGAGGGCCTACGAGCAGTACTTC.

A single count supports this clone. This chain links TRBV6-5 with TRBJ2-7, with TRBD1 as a possible D gene (5 bases). This CDR3 has 14 amino acids. V was cut by 8 bases and J by 3 bases, with 17 bases left in between. The V gene's germline CDR1 is MNHEY and CDR2 SVGAGI. This CDR3 is CASRPPGNLYEQYF. CDR3 bases: TGTGCCAGCCGCCCACCAGGGAATCTCTACGAGCAGTACTTC.

The chain carries TRBV15 and TRBJ2-7; the match to TRBD2 covers 10 bases. This CDR3 has 17 residues. Per germline, CDR1 LNHNV and CDR2 YYDKDF (reference sequence). V was clipped by 0 bases and J by 5 bases; unmatched bases: 10. The CDR3 sequence: CATSRDQREGPGDEQYF. In DNA, the CDR3 is TGTGCCACCAGCAGAGATCAGCGGGAGGGCCCCGGGGACGAGCAGTACTTC.

The chain combines TRBV10-3 with TRBJ1-1; D ambiguous. The CDR3 totals 9 residues. Trimming left V 7 bases short and J 10 bases short, with 7 bases between. The germline V gene encodes CDR1 ENHRY and CDR2 SYGVKD. CDR3: CAINGRAFF. In DNA form, the CDR3 reads TGTGCCATCAATGGGCGAGCTTTCTTT.

CDR3 bases: TGTGCCAGCAGTTTAATCGCAGAGGGCGGGGGATCCTCCTACGAGCAGTACTTC. It translates to CASSLIAEGGGSSYEQYF. The V gene is TRBV28, the J gene TRBJ2-7, with 7 positions matching TRBD2. Germline lookup yields CDR1 MDHEN and CDR2 SYDVKM. V trimming: 2 bases; J trimming: 0 bases; junction bases outside the gene matches: 13. The CDR3 spans 18 residues.

The rearrangement links TRBV30 to TRBJ1-1; D remains ambiguous. Trimming removed 1 base from V and 3 bases from J, with 9 bases in between. The CDR3 is 13 amino acids. Germline values: CDR1 GTSNPN, CDR2 SVGIG (reference sequence). CDR3 sequence reads: CAWSAAGDTEAFF. Written as DNA, the CDR3 is TGTGCCTGGAGTGCGGCGGGTGACACTGAAGCTTTCTTT.

The CDR3 bases are TGTGCCAGCAGTACAGGACGGAGCTACACCTTC. Its protein is CASSTGRSYTF. The chain employs TRBV6-5 and TRBJ1-2; perhaps TRBD1 as D (5 bases). The CDR3 runs to 11 residues. Trimming shortened V by 5 bases and J by 9 bases, and 10 bases separated the two germline ends. From germline, CDR1 is MNHEY and CDR2 SVGAGI.

The gene calls are TRBV7-9 and TRBJ1-5; TRBD1 agrees at 9 bases. The CDR3 loop spans 15 amino acids. V was pared by 3 bases and J by 5 bases, with 5 bases of the junction left unmatched. Per the germline V gene, CDR1 is SEHNR and CDR2 is FQNEAQ (reference sequence). CDR3 sequence reads: CASSFTGGPYQPQHF. The DNA of the CDR3 is TGTGCCAGCAGCTTTACAGGGGGCCCTTATCAGCCCCAGCATTTT. The full variable domain, in which reference TRBV7-9 and TRBJ1-5 provide the parts outside the CDR3, is DTGVSQNPRHKITKRGQNVTFRCDPISEHNRLYWYRQTLGQGPEFLTYFQNEAQLEKSRLLSDRFSAERPKGSFSTLEIQRTEQGDSAMYLCASSFTGGPYQPQHFGDGTRLSIL.

This sequence joins TRBV5-4 and TRBJ1-2; weak D call: TRBD1 (6 bases). The CDR3 sequence is 13 residues long. Trimming shortened V by 4 bases and J by 1 base, and 8 bases separated the two germline ends. Germline V gene lookup returns CDR1 SGHNT and CDR2 YYREEE (reference sequence). CDR3 loop: CASSTQGNYGYTF. In DNA form, the CDR3 reads TGTGCCAGCAGCACACAGGGTAACTATGGCTACACCTTC.